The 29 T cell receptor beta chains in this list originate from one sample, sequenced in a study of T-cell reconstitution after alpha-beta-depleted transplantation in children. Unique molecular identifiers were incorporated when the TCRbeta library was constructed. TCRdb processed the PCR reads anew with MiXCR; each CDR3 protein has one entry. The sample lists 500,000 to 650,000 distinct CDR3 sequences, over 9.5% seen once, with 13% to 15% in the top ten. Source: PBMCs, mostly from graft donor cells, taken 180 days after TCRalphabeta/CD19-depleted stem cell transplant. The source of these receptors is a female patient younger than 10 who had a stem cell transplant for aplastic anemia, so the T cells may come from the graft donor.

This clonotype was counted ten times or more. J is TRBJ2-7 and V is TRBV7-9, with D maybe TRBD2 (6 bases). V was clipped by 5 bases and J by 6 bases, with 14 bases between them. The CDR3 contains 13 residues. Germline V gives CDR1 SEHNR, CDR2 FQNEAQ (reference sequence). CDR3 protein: CASSHPEEGEQYF. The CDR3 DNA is TGTGCCAGCAGCCACCCAGAGGAGGGCGAGCAGTACTTC.

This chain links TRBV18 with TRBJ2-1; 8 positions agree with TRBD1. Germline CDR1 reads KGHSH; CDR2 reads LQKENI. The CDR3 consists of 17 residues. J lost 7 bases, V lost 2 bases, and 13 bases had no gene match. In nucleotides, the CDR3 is TGTGCCAGCTCACCATCTCCAGGGGGCCACGGCAGGAATGAGCAGTTCTTC. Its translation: CASSPSPGGHGRNEQFF. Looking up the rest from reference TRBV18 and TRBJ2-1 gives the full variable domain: NAGVMQNPRHLVRRRGQEARLRCSPMKGHSHVYWYRQLPEEGLKFMVYLQKENIIDESGMPKERFSAEFPKEGPSILRIQQVVRGDSAAYFCASSPSPGGHGRNEQFFGPGTRLTVL.

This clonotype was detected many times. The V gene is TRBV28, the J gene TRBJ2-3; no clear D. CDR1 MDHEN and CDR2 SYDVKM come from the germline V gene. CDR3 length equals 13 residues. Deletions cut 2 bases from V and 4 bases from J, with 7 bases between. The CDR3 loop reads CASSLSGSDTQYF. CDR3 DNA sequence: TGTGCCAGCAGTTTAAGTGGGTCAGATACGCAGTATTTT.

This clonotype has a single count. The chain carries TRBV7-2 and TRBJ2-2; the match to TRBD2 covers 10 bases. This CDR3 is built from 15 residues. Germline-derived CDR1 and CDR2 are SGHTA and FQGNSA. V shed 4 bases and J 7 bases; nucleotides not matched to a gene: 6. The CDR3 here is CASSSHSGGSGELFF. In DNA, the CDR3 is TGTGCCAGCAGCTCGCATAGCGGGGGGAGCGGGGAGCTGTTTTTT.

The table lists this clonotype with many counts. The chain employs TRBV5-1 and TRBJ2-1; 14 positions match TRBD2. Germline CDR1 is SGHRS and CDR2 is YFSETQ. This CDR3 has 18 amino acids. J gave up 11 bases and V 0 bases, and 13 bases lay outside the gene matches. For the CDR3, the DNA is TGCGCCAGCAGCTTGGCTGGAGGGACTAGCGGGAGAAGACCGCAGCAGTTCTTC. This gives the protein CASSLAGGTSGRRPQQFF.

CDR3 DNA sequence: TGCGCCAGCAGCCAAGAAGAAGGCAGCGGTGGGTACACTGAAGCTTTCTTT. Amino acid sequence: CASSQEEGSGGYTEAFF. The J gene is TRBJ1-1, the V gene TRBV4-3; D ambiguous. CDR3 length: 17 amino acids. The germline V and J ends were trimmed by 0 bases and 3 bases, with 17 bases remaining between them. Germline values: CDR1 LGHNA, CDR2 YSLEER.

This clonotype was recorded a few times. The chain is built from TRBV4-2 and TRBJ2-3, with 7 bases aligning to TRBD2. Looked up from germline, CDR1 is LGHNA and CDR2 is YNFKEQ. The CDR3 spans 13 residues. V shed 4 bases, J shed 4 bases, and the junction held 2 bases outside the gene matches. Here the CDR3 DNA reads TGTGCCAGCAGCCTACTAGCGTCAGATACGCAGTATTTT. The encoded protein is CASSLLASDTQYF.

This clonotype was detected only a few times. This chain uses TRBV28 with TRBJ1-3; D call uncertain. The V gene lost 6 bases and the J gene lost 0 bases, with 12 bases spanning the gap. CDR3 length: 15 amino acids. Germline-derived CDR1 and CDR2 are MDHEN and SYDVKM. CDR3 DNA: TGTGCCAGCAGGGGAGGGCACTTCTCTGGAAACACCATATATTTT. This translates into CASRGGHFSGNTIYF.

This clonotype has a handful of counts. This CDR3 is CASSEGGGDRGYEQYF. The CDR3 DNA is TGTGCCAGCAGTGAGGGGGGTGGGGACAGGGGCTACGAGCAGTACTTC. The rearrangement joins TRBV2 to TRBJ2-7, with 10 bases that match TRBD1. The CDR3 runs to 16 residues. Germline CDR1 and CDR2: SNHLY and FYNNEI. With 3 bases clipped from V and 3 bases from J, the junction kept 8 bases outside the gene matches.

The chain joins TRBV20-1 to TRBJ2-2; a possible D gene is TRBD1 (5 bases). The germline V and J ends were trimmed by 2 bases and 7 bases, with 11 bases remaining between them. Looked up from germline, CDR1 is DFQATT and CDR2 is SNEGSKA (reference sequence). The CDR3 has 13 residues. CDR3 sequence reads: CSARQEGVGELFF. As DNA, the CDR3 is TGCAGTGCTAGACAAGAAGGGGTCGGGGAGCTGTTTTTT.

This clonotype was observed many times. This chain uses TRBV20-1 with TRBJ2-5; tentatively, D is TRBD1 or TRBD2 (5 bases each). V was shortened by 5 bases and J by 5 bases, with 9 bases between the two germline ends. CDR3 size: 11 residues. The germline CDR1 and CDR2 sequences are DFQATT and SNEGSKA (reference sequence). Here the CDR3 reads CSADYRETQYF. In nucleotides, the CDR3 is TGCAGTGCTGACTACAGGGAGACCCAGTACTTC.

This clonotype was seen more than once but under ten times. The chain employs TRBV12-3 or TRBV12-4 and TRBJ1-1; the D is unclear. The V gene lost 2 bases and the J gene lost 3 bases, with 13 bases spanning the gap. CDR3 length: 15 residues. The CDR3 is CASSLLIGRDTEAFF. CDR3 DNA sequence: TGTGCCAGCAGTTTACTCATTGGAAGAGACACTGAAGCTTTCTTT.

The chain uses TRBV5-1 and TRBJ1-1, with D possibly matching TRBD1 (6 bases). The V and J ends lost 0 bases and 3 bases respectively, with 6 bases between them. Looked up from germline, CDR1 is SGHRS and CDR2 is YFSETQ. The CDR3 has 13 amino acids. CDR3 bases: TGCGCCAGCAGCTTGGGGACAGACACTGAAGCTTTCTTT. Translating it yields CASSLGTDTEAFF.

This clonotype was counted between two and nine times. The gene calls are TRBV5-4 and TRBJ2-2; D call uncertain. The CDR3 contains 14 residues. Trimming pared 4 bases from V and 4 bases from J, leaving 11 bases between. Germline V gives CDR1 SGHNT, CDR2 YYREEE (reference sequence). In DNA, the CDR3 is TGTGCCAGCAGCGGGGATACGAGCACCGGGGAGCTGTTTTTT. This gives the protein CASSGDTSTGELFF.

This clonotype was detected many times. The CDR3 protein is CASNGGSNEQFF. The CDR3, as DNA: TGTGCCAGCAATGGAGGGAGCAATGAGCAGTTCTTC. This rearrangement joins TRBV2 to TRBJ2-1; perhaps TRBD2 as D (6 bases). Germline V lookup: CDR1 SNHLY, CDR2 FYNNEI. The CDR3 covers 12 residues. With 7 bases removed from V and 6 bases from J, the gap between germline ends came to 10 bases.

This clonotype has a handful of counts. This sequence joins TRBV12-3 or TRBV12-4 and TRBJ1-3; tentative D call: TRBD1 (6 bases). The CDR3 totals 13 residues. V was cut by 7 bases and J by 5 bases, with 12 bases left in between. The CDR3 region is CASNHRDRNTIYF. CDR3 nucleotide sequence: TGTGCCAGCAACCACAGGGATAGAAACACCATATATTTT.

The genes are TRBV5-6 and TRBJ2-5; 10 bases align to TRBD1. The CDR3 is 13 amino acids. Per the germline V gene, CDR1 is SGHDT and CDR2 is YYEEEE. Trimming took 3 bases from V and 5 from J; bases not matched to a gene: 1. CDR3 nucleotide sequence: TGTGCCAGCAGCTGGACAGGGGGGGAGACCCAGTACTTC. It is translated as CASSWTGGETQYF. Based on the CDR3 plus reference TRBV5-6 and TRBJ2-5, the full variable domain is DAGVTQSPTHLIKTRGQQVTLRCSPKSGHDTVSWYQQALGQGPQFIFQYYEEEERQRGNFPDRFSGHQFPNYSSELNVNALLLGDSALYLCASSWTGGETQYFGPGTRLLVL.

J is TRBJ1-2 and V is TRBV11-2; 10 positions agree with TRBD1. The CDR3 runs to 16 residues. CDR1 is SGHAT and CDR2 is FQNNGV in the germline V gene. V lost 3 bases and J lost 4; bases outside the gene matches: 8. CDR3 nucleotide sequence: TGTGCCAGCAGCTTCGACCGGGACAGGGGCGGCTATGGCTACACCTTC. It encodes CASSFDRDRGGYGYTF.

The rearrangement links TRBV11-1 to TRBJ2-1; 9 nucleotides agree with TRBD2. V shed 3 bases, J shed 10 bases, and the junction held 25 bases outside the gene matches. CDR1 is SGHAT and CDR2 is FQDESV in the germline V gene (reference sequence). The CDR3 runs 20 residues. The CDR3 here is CASSFRSRVVAGDLSNEQFF. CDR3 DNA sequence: TGTGCCAGCAGCTTCCGGTCCAGGGTGGTAGCGGGAGATCTGTCTAACGAGCAGTTCTTC.

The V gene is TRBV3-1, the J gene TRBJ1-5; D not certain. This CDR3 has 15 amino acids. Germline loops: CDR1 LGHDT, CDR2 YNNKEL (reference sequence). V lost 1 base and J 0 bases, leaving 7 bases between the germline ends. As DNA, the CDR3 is TGTGCCAGCAGCCAAGTAGCAGGTAGCAATCAGCCCCAGCATTTT. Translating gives CASSQVAGSNQPQHF.

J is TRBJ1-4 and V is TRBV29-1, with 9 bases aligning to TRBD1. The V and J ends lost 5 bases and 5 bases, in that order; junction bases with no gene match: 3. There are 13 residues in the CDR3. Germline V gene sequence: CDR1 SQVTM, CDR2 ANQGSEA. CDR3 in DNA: TGCAGCGTTTATGGGACAGGGAATGAAAAACTGTTTTTT. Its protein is CSVYGTGNEKLFF. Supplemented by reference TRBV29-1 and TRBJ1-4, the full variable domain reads SAVISQKPSRDICQRGTSLTIQCQVDSQVTMMFWYRQQPGQSLTLIATANQGSEATYESGFVIDKFPISRPNLTFSTLTVSNMSPEDSSIYLCSVYGTGNEKLFFGSGTQLSVL.

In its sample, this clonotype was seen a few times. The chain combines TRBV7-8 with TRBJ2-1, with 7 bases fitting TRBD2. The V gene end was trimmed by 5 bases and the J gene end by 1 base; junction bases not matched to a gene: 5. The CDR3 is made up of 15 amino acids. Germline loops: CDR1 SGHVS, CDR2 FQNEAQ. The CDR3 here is CASSPFGGSYNEQFF. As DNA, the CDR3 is TGTGCCAGCAGCCCCTTCGGGGGGTCCTACAATGAGCAGTTCTTC. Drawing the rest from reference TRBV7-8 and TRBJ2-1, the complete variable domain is GAGVSQSPRYKVAKRGQDVALRCDPISGHVSLFWYQQALGQGPEFLTYFQNEAQLDKSGLPSDRFFAERPEGSVSTLKIQRTQQEDSAVYLCASSPFGGSYNEQFFGPGTRLTVL.

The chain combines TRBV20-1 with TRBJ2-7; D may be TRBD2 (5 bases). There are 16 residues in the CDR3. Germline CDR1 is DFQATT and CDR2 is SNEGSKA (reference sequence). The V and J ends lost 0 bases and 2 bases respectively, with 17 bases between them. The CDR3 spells CSARDYPRDLAYEQYF. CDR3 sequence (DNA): TGCAGTGCTAGAGATTATCCGAGGGATCTTGCCTACGAGCAGTACTTC.

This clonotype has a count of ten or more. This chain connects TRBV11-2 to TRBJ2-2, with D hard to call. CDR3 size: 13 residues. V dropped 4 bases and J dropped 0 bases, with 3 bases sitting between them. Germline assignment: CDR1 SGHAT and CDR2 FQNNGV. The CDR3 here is CASSYTNTGELFF. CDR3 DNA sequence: TGTGCCAGCAGCTACACGAACACCGGGGAGCTGTTTTTT.

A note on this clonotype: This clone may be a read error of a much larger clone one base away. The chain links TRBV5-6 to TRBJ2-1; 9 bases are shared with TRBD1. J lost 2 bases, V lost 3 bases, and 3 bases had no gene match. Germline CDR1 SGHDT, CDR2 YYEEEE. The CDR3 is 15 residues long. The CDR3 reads CASSSGQGTYNEQFF. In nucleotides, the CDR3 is TGTGCCAGCAGCTCCGGACAGGGGACCTACAATGAGCAGTTCTTC.

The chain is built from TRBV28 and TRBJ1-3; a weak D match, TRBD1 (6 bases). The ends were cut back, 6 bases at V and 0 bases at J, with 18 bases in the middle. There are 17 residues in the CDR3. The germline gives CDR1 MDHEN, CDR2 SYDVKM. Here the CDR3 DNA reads TGTGCCAGCAGCCGCCGGGGGCAGGGGAGCTCTGGAAACACCATATATTTT. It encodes CASSRRGQGSSGNTIYF.

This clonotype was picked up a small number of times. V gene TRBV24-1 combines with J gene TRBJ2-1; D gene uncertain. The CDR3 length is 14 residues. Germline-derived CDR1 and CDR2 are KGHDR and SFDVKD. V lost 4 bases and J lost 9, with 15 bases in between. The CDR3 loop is CATSEDATWGEQFF. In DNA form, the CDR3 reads TGTGCCACCAGTGAGGACGCTACTTGGGGTGAGCAGTTCTTC.

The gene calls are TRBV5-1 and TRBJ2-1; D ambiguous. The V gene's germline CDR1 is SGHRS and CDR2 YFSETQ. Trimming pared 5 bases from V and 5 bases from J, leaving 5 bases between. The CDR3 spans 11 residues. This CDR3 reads CASRSHNEQFF. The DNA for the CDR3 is TGCGCCAGCAGATCGCACAATGAGCAGTTCTTC.

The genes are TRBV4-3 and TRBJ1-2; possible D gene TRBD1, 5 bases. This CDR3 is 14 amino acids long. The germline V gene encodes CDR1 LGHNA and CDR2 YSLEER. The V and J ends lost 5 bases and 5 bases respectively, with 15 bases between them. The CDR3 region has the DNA TGCGCCAGCAGCTGGTCTGGGGGAGTTTATGGCTACACCTTC. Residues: CASSWSGGVYGYTF.